The 7 T cell receptor beta chains reported below all come from one sample, sequenced in a study of T-cell memory formation after mild COVID-19. TCRdb called the 5' RACE reads again in MiXCR, with one record for every CDR3 protein. The table has around 250,000 distinct CDR3 sequences, around 15% seen once. The sequenced sample consisted of PBMCs or a T cell subset sorted from them (not recorded which). The receptors here all came from a man aged 18-30 years who had mild COVID-19 (a few samples of this study predate the infection). Cell type and time point are not known.

The J gene is TRBJ2-1, the V gene TRBV29-1, with 8 bases identical to TRBD1. Germline trimming cut 6 bases from V and 1 base from J; bases unmatched to any gene: 5. CDR1 SQVTM and CDR2 ANQGSEA come from the germline V gene. CDR3 length equals 14 residues. As DNA, the CDR3 is TGCAGCGTCGGGGACAGGTCATCCTACAATGAGCAGTTCTTC. This sequence encodes CSVGDRSSYNEQFF.

The rearrangement links TRBV6-5 to TRBJ1-1; D is unclear. This CDR3 contains 12 residues. Germline CDR1 is MNHEY and CDR2 is SVGAGI. V shed 6 bases and J shed 3 bases, with 8 bases lying between them. The CDR3 bases are TGTGCCAGCAGGGGATGGGACACTGAAGCTTTCTTT. Translated: CASRGWDTEAFF.

V usage is TRBV6-2 or TRBV6-3 and J usage is TRBJ2-2; 8 bases are a match to TRBD1. After removal of 4 bases from V and 4 bases from J, the junction contained 14 bases not matched to a gene. The CDR3 is made up of 18 amino acids. Germline CDR1 and CDR2: MNHEY and SVGEGT. CDR3 protein: CASSSPTIGQGATGELFF. CDR3 in DNA: TGTGCCAGCAGTTCACCCACCATTGGCCAGGGGGCCACCGGGGAGCTGTTTTTT.

This clonotype was picked up a small number of times. The V and J genes are TRBV2 and TRBJ2-5; no firm D call. The germline V gene encodes CDR1 SNHLY and CDR2 FYNNEI. The CDR3 runs 12 residues. V lost 4 bases to trimming and J lost 2 bases, with 5 bases between them. The CDR3 nucleotides are TGTGCCAGCAGTGGACTGCAAGAGACCCAGTACTTC. As protein: CASSGLQETQYF.

V usage is TRBV15 and J usage is TRBJ1-2; 8 nucleotides line up with TRBD1. The CDR3 sequence is 16 residues long. Germline-derived CDR1 and CDR2 are LNHNV and YYDKDF (reference sequence). The J segment lost 3 bases and the V segment lost 1 base, leaving 7 bases of the junction unmatched. CDR3 region: CATSRATGGDYYGYTF. The CDR3 coding sequence is TGTGCCACCAGCAGAGCTACAGGGGGGGATTACTATGGCTACACCTTC.

In the case of this clonotype: The junction departs from the called germline gene at one end, perhaps through a read error. This chain uses TRBV27 with TRBJ1-2, with D tentatively TRBD1 (6 bases). Germline V CDR1 and CDR2: MNHEY, SMNVEV (reference sequence). The CDR3 contains 15 residues. CDR3 DNA: TGTGCCAGCAGTCTATCCGGGACACGGCCATCTGGCTACACCTTC. It yields the protein CASSLSGTRPSGYTF.

This clonotype occurred many times. V is TRBV5-1 and J is TRBJ2-3; D remains ambiguous. This CDR3 is built from 11 residues. CDR1 and CDR2 from the germline V gene are SGHRS and YFSETQ. V was shortened by 5 bases and J by 4 bases, with 5 bases between the two germline ends. The DNA of the CDR3 is TGCGCCAGCAGGCAAGCAGATACGCAGTATTTT. Translated: CASRQADTQYF.